This T cell receptor beta chain was sequenced in a study of blood T cell repertoires in COVID-19. CDR1 is SGHKS, CDR2 YYEKEE, per germline (reference sequence). The CDR3 spans 13 residues. V was shortened by 4 bases and J by 4 bases, with 6 bases between the two germline ends. Clones were sequenced by immunoSEQ multiplex PCR, and TCRdb holds only the in-frame ones, with some missing. The profile covers roughly 230,000 clones, with around 81% appearing a single time and 4% to 5.5% taken by the ten largest. V usage is TRBV5-5 and J usage is TRBJ2-6; D ambiguous. This receptor was taken from a man aged 50-60 years with active or convalescent COVID-19. Sequenced sample: peripheral blood. The CDR3 nucleotides read TGTGCCAGCAGCCGTCCCGGGGCCAACGTCCTGACTTTC. This sequence encodes CASSRPGANVLTF.